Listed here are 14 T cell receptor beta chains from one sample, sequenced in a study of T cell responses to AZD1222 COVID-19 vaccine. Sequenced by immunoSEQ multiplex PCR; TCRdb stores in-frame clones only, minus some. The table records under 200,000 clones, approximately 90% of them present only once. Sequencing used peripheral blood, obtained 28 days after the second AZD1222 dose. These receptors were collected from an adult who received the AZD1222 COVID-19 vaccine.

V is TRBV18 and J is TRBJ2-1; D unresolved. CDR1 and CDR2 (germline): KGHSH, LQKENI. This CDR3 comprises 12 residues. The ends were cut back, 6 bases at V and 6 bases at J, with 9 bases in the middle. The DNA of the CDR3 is TGTGCCAGCTCCCTCGGCCCCAATGAGCAGTTCTTC. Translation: CASSLGPNEQFF. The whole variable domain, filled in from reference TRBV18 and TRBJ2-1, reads NAGVMQNPRHLVRRRGQEARLRCSPMKGHSHVYWYRQLPEEGLKFMVYLQKENIIDESGMPKERFSAEFPKEGPSILRIQQVVRGDSAAYFCASSLGPNEQFFGPGTRLTVL.

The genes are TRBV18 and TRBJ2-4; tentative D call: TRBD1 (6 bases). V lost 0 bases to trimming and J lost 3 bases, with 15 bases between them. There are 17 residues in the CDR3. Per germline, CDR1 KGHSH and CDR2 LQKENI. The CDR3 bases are TGTGCCAGCTCACCACCGATGGAAGGGGGTGGCAAAAACATTCAGTACTTC. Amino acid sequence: CASSPPMEGGGKNIQYF.

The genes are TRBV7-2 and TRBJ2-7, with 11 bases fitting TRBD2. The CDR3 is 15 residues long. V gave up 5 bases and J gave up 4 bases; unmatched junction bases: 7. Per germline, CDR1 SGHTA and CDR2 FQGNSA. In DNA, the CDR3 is TGTGCCAGCAGCGCTACTAGCGGGGGTGTTTACGAGCAGTACTTC. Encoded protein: CASSATSGGVYEQYF.

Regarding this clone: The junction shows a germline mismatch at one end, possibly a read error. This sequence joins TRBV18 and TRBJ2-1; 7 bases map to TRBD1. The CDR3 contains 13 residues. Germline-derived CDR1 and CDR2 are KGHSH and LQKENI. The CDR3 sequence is CASSPTLTGVGLF. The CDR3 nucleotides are TGTGCCAGCTCACCTACACTAACAGGGGTGGGGCTCTTC.

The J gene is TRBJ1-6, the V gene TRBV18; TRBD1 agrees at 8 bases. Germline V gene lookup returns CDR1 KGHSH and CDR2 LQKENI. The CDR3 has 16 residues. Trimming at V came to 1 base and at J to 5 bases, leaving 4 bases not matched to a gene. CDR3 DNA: TGTGCCAGCTCACCACGACAGGGACAGGATAATTCACCCCTCCACTTT. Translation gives CASSPRQGQDNSPLHF.

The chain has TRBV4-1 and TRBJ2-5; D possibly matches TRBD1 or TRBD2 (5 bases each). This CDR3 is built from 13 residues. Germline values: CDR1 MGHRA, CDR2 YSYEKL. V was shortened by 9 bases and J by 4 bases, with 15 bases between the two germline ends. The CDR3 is CARIRVGRETQYF. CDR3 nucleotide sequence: TGCGCCAGGATCAGGGTGGGGAGAGAGACCCAGTACTTC.

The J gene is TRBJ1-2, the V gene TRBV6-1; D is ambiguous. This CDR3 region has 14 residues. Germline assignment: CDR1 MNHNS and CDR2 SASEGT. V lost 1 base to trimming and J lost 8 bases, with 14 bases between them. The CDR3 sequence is CASSEGLGIGGYTF. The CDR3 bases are TGTGCCAGCAGTGAAGGTTTAGGGATTGGAGGCTACACCTTC.

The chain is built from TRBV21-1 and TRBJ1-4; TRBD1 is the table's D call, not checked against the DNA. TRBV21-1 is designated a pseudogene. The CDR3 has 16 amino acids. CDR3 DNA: TGTGCCAACCTTCCCTACCTGAGACAGGGGAATGAAAAACTGTTTTTT. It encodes CANLPYLRQGNEKLFF.

DNA of the CDR3: TGCAGTGCTAGTGGGGGAGGGGACACTCACACTGAAGCTTTCTTT. It is translated as CSASGGGDTHTEAFF. The genes are TRBV20-1 and TRBJ1-1; a possible D gene is TRBD1 (6 bases). The CDR3 loop spans 15 amino acids. Per germline, CDR1 DFQATT and CDR2 SNEGSKA (reference sequence). The V end was cut by 3 bases, the J end by 3 bases, with 17 bases between.

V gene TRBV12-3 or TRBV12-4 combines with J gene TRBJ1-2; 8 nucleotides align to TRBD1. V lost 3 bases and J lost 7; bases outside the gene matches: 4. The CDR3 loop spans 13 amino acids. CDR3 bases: TGTGCCAGCAGTTTTAACAGGGGGATTGGCTACACCTTC. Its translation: CASSFNRGIGYTF.

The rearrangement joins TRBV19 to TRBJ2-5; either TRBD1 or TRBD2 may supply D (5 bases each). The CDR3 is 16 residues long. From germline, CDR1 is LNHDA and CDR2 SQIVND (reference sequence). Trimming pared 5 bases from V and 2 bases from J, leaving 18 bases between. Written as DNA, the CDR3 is TGTGCCAGTAGTTCCCCCGGGACGTCAACACAAGAGACCCAGTACTTC. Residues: CASSSPGTSTQETQYF. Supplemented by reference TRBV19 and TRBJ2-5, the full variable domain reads DGGITQSPKYLFRKEGQNVTLSCEQNLNHDAMYWYRQDPGQGLRLIYYSQIVNDFQKGDIAEGYSVSREKKESFPLTVTSAQKNPTAFYLCASSSPGTSTQETQYFGPGTRLLVL.

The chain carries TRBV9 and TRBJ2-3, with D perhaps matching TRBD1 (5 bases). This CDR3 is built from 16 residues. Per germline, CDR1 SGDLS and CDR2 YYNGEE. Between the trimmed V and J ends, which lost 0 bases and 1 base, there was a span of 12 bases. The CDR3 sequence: CASSVVKTAGTDTQYF. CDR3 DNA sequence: TGTGCCAGCAGCGTAGTAAAGACAGCCGGCACAGATACGCAGTATTTT. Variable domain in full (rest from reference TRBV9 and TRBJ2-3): DSGVTQTPKHLITATGQRVTLRCSPRSGDLSVYWYQQSLDQGLQFLIQYYNGEERAKGNILERFSAQQFPDLHSELNLSSLELGDSALYFCASSVVKTAGTDTQYFGPGTRLTVL.

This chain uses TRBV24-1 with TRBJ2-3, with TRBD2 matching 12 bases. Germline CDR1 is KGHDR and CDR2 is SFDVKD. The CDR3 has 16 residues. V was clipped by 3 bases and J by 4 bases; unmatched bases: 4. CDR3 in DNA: TGTGCCACCAGTGATCGACTAGCGGGAGCGGCAGATACGCAGTATTTT. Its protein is CATSDRLAGAADTQYF.

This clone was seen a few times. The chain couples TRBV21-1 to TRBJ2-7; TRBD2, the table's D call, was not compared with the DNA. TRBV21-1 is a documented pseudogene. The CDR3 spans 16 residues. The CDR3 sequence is CASSIPGTSGTGEQYF. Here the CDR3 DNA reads TGTGCCAGCAGCATCCCCGGGACTAGCGGGACCGGTGAGCAGTACTTC.